This is a list of T cell receptor beta chains from one sample in a study of cytomegalovirus exposure and HLA in healthy donors. Using immunoSEQ multiplex PCR, the repertoire was profiled, and TCRdb retains in-frame clones only, with some absent. The profile shows roughly 180,000 clones, less than 90% of them singletons. Sequenced sample: PBMCs. These receptors all stem from a woman aged 45-65 years in good health and CMV-seropositive. CDR3s include the opening cysteine and the closing phenylalanine or tryptophan. The size of a clone is reported for some rows only, either as once, few or many, or as a class for expanded clones.

clone_size,v_call,cdr3_aa
.,TRBV6-6,CASSPTGEYGYTF
.,TRBV5-1,CASSLGDREDGYTF
.,TRBV7-3,CASSFRGNTEAFF
.,TRBV7-9,CASSSGLPQETQYF
.,TRBV9,CASSVVGQDHNEQFF
.,TRBV25-1,CASRVTGSDTQYF
.,TRBV19,CATGGSGRANTGELFF
.,TRBV5-1,CASSSGQEYNEQFF
.,TRBV19,CASSILFRDRGNYGYTF
few,TRBV5-1,CASRWRASTDTQYF
once,TRBV14,CASSLFTGEETQYF
many,TRBV27,CASSTVRAADTQYF
.,TRBV7-8,CASSFGGQETQYF
.,TRBV4-3,CASSQDRALNTGELFF
once,TRBV7-2,CASSLPAGEQFF
few,TRBV11-2,CASSRTRPGGFF
few,TRBV28,CASSLQFVQITNEKLFF
.,TRBV11-2,CASSLGAGAYNEQFF
.,TRBV7-3,CASSQAGFNSPLHF
.,TRBV29-1,CSVVLTGTGDEQYF
.,TRBV9,CASSVAKSQVEGPNEQYF
.,TRBV10-1,CASSETGDSYEQYF
.,TRBV7-2,CASSLALGTGGESNYGYTF
.,TRBV27,CAYTRGRVRDTEAFF
.,TRBV15,CATSRSRGQGGDQPQHF
.,TRBV6-1,CASSGLAGTSTDTQYF
.,TRBV10-3,CAISESAAGGFDTQYF
.,TRBV6-5,CASSYSGVPLNEQYF
.,TRBV5-1,CASSPSSRDTQYF
.,TRBV30,CAWNVGQLNTEAFF
.,TRBV5-1,CASSSTGYGYTF
once,TRBV14,CASSQYFDRSYEQYF
.,TRBV5-1,CASSWGATEEAFF
few,TRBV19,CASISGPGQVYGYTF
.,TRBV25-1,CASSTGSEDEQYF
.,TRBV14,CASSRSLNTEAFF
.,TRBV6-4,CASSRRRDGNEQFF
.,TRBV5-5,CASSGLAELAADTQYF
.,TRBV6-6,CASSYGPNTEAFF
.,TRBV6-5,CASSYSNREWDTQYF
.,TRBV27,CASSIQGTSGIYEQYF
.,TRBV9,CASSGGTSEYEQYF
.,TRBV18,CASSPGANLKEPQHF
.,TRBV5-1,CASSLAGLGETQYF
.,TRBV27,CASREGGAGNYGYTF
.,TRBV9,CASSVVSGSYEQYF